Given below is one TCR beta chain in context. As yet, its antigen is unknown. This sample was included in a study of cytomegalovirus exposure and HLA in healthy donors. Study-wide context: T cells numbering about 179 million yielded around 120 million unique TCR beta sequences in an earlier analysis. Study observations and caveats: Across all donors, roughly uniform sequencing depth was an assumption of the presence/absence analyses. The majority of TCR sequences were rare, yet some public TCRs appeared in many donors.

A multiplex PCR was run with 60 Vbeta primers and 13 Jbeta primers. Clones were read by immunoSEQ multiplex PCR, and TCRdb kept only the in-frame ones, dropping some. Of 200,000 to 250,000 clones in the sample, approximately 70% are singletons; the top ten hold 1.8%. The CDR3 length is 14 residues. The V and J ends lost 7 bases and 0 bases respectively, with 10 bases between them. Germline loops: CDR1 LNHDA, CDR2 SQIVND (reference sequence). Sequencing was done on a sample of PBMCs. The receptor was derived from a woman in her twenties or thirties in good health and CMV-seronegative. The V and J genes are TRBV19 and TRBJ1-3, with D hard to call. The DNA of the CDR3 is TGTGCCAGTACCTCACAGATCTCTGGAAACACCATATATTTT. It encodes CASTSQISGNTIYF.